Following are 26 T cell receptor beta chains from one sample sequenced in a study of blood T cell repertoires in COVID-19. Data came from immunoSEQ multiplex PCR; TCRdb stores just in-frame clones and leaves some out. The repertoire holds about 60,000 clones, with roughly 88% as singletons. The sequenced sample was peripheral blood. All receptors come from a man in his 60s with acute or convalescent COVID-19.

The chain has TRBV24-1 and TRBJ2-3; 10 nucleotides match TRBD2. With 5 bases clipped from V and 10 bases from J, the junction kept 8 bases outside the gene matches. Germline V gives CDR1 KGHDR, CDR2 SFDVKD. The CDR3 runs to 14 residues. CDR3 residues: CATSATSGTSAQYF. CDR3 DNA: TGTGCCACCAGTGCAACTAGCGGGACCTCGGCGCAGTATTTT.

The V gene is TRBV7-2, the J gene TRBJ1-4, with TRBD1 matching 8 bases. V lost 5 bases, J lost 5 bases, and 1 base stayed unmatched. The CDR3 extends over 13 amino acids. Germline V lookup: CDR1 SGHTA, CDR2 FQGNSA. The CDR3 DNA is TGTGCCAGCAGCGGGGACAGGAATGAAAAACTGTTTTTT. Translated: CASSGDRNEKLFF. The full variable domain, its missing parts supplied by reference TRBV7-2 and TRBJ1-4, is GAGVSQSPSNKVTEKGKDVELRCDPISGHTALYWYRQSLGQGLEFLIYFQGNSAPDKSGLPSDRFSAERTGGSVSTLTIQRTQQEDSAVYLCASSGDRNEKLFFGSGTQLSVL.

The V call is TRBV5-1, the J call TRBJ2-2; TRBD2 agrees at 11 bases. The V segment lost 4 bases and the J segment 3 bases; nucleotides outside the gene matches: 2. This CDR3 contains 15 residues. Germline CDR1 and CDR2: SGHRS and YFSETQ. CDR3 sequence: CASSPLAGDTGELFF. Here the CDR3 DNA reads TGCGCCAGCAGCCCACTAGCGGGGGACACCGGGGAGCTGTTTTTT.

The chain has TRBV6-5 and TRBJ1-6, with 10 bases matching TRBD1. This CDR3 has 15 residues. The ends lost 8 bases at V and 10 bases at J; junction bases unmatched: 11. Germline values: CDR1 MNHEY, CDR2 SVGAGI. This CDR3 reads CASGGQGMMGSPLHF. CDR3 sequence (DNA): TGTGCCAGCGGGGGACAGGGGATGATGGGGTCACCCCTCCACTTT.

This chain uses TRBV6-5 with TRBJ1-5, with D tentatively TRBD1 (6 bases). The CDR3 covers 15 residues. V shed 6 bases and J shed 4 bases, with 16 bases lying between them. CDR1 is MNHEY, CDR2 SVGAGI, per germline. The CDR3 loop is CASSPQVGGNQPQHF. Written as DNA, the CDR3 is TGTGCCAGCAGCCCACAAGTAGGGGGAAATCAGCCCCAGCATTTT.

This rearrangement joins TRBV29-1 to TRBJ2-1, with D unclear. Germline CDR1 reads SQVTM; CDR2 reads ANQGSEA. This CDR3 is 12 amino acids long. The V end lost 6 bases, the J end lost 4 bases, and 10 bases lay between the germline ends. CDR3 region: CSVKQNYNEQFF. In nucleotides, the CDR3 is TGCAGCGTGAAACAGAATTACAATGAGCAGTTCTTC.

The chain recombines TRBV5-1 with TRBJ2-1, with 8 bases matching TRBD2. CDR1 is SGHRS and CDR2 is YFSETQ in the germline V gene. After removal of 0 bases from V and 5 bases from J, the junction contained 13 bases not matched to a gene. The CDR3 runs to 18 residues. CDR3: CASSLGRGAGSKNNEQFF. CDR3 DNA sequence: TGCGCCAGCAGCTTGGGGCGGGGGGCCGGAAGCAAGAACAATGAGCAGTTCTTC. The variable domain in full, with the rest retrieved from reference TRBV5-1 and TRBJ2-1, is KAGVTQTPRYLIKTRGQQVTLSCSPISGHRSVSWYQQTPGQGLQFLFEYFSETQRNKGNFPGRFSGRQFSNSRSEMNVSTLELGDSALYLCASSLGRGAGSKNNEQFFGPGTRLTVL.

This chain links TRBV28 with TRBJ2-7, with a tentative D call TRBD2 (7 bases). Trimming cost V 5 bases and J 0 bases, with 17 bases left between them. The germline CDR1 and CDR2 sequences are MDHEN and SYDVKM. This CDR3 contains 16 residues. CDR3 protein: CASSPSGRGPSYEQYF. Here the CDR3 DNA reads TGTGCCAGCAGTCCGTCGGGGCGGGGGCCCTCCTACGAGCAGTACTTC.

This clone has just one count. This chain links TRBV9 with TRBJ2-1; D remains ambiguous. Germline CDR1 is SGDLS and CDR2 is YYNGEE. The CDR3 totals 16 residues. V dropped 3 bases and J dropped 0 bases, with 13 bases sitting between them. The CDR3 sequence is CASSASFPSSYNEQFF. In nucleotides, the CDR3 is TGTGCCAGCAGCGCCTCATTTCCGAGCTCCTACAATGAGCAGTTCTTC.

In this sample, this clone turned up once. The chain has TRBV3-1 (or the pseudogene TRBV3-2) and TRBJ1-6, with 8 bases that match TRBD1. This CDR3 spans 14 amino acids. The germline CDR1 and CDR2 sequences are LGHDT and YNNKEL (reference sequence). Germline trimming cut 10 bases from V and 10 bases from J; bases unmatched to any gene: 12. This chain's CDR3 is CATAVGTGESPLHF. CDR3 bases: TGTGCCACCGCGGTCGGGACAGGAGAATCACCCCTCCACTTT.

The gene calls are TRBV5-1 and TRBJ2-3, with D perhaps matching TRBD2 (7 bases). Trimming pared 4 bases from V and 5 bases from J, leaving 17 bases between. The CDR3 has 15 amino acids. Germline CDR1 is SGHRS and CDR2 is YFSETQ. The CDR3 here is CASSPAAGARDTQYF. CDR3 bases: TGCGCCAGCAGCCCGGCTGCGGGGGCTAGAGATACGCAGTATTTT.

This clone was seen once. The chain carries TRBV21-1 and TRBJ2-7; the table calls TRBD2, which could not be checked here. TRBV21-1 is designated a pseudogene. The CDR3 has 16 amino acids. The CDR3 region has the DNA TGTGCCAGCAGCAAATGTTCCGAGGGCCTGGGTGACGAGCAGTACTTC. Its translation is CASSKCSEGLGDEQYF.

The rearrangement links TRBV2 to TRBJ1-5, with D perhaps TRBD1 (5 bases). V lost 4 bases to trimming and J lost 4 bases, with 11 bases between them. Germline-derived CDR1 and CDR2 are SNHLY and FYNNEI. This CDR3 is 14 amino acids long. The CDR3: CASSGDSKNQPQHF. The CDR3 region has the DNA TGTGCCAGCAGTGGAGACAGTAAGAATCAGCCCCAGCATTTT.

The V and J genes are TRBV28 and TRBJ1-1; no clear D. Trimming left V 7 bases short and J 1 base short, with 4 bases between. The germline gives CDR1 MDHEN, CDR2 SYDVKM. The CDR3 contains 11 residues. This chain's CDR3 is CASTGNTEAFF. In DNA form, the CDR3 reads TGTGCCAGCACCGGGAACACTGAAGCTTTCTTT. Filled out from reference TRBV28 and TRBJ1-1, the complete variable domain reads DVKVTQSSRYLVKRTGEKVFLECVQDMDHENMFWYRQDPGLGLRLIYFSYDVKMKEKGDIPEGYSVSREKKERFSLILESASTNQTSMYLCASTGNTEAFFGQGTRLTVV.

This chain connects TRBV5-6 to TRBJ2-1; 7 positions agree with TRBD2. The V gene's germline CDR1 is SGHDT and CDR2 YYEEEE. CDR3 length equals 14 residues. The junction had 6 bases not matched to a gene; V was cut back by 5 bases and J by 4 bases. CDR3 residues: CASSLAGPYNEQFF. The CDR3 DNA sequence: TGTGCCAGCAGTTTAGCGGGTCCATACAATGAGCAGTTCTTC. Supplemented by reference TRBV5-6 and TRBJ2-1, the full variable domain reads DAGVTQSPTHLIKTRGQQVTLRCSPKSGHDTVSWYQQALGQGPQFIFQYYEEEERQRGNFPDRFSGHQFPNYSSELNVNALLLGDSALYLCASSLAGPYNEQFFGPGTRLTVL.

This clone was seen only once. The chain recombines TRBV15 with TRBJ1-3; D is undetermined. Deletions cut 1 base from V and 0 bases from J, with 7 bases between. Germline lookup yields CDR1 LNHNV and CDR2 YYDKDF (reference sequence). The CDR3 spans 15 residues. CDR3 nucleotides: TGTGCCACCAGCAGAGTACGGAGCTCTGGAAACACCATATATTTT. It yields the protein CATSRVRSSGNTIYF.

The chain employs TRBV5-1 and TRBJ1-2; no definite D call. Germline CDR1 SGHRS, CDR2 YFSETQ. With 0 bases removed from V and 2 bases from J, the gap between germline ends came to 8 bases. This CDR3 is 14 amino acids long. The CDR3 region is CASSLDRFNYGYTF. In DNA form, the CDR3 reads TGCGCCAGCAGCTTGGACAGATTCAACTATGGCTACACCTTC.

The chain is built from TRBV10-3 and TRBJ1-5; D possibly corresponds to TRBD1 (6 bases). This CDR3 has 17 amino acids. The V end was cut by 4 bases, the J end by 3 bases, with 19 bases between. Germline V gene sequence: CDR1 ENHRY, CDR2 SYGVKD. CDR3 loop: CAISARKGGGANQPQHF. The CDR3 DNA is TGTGCCATCAGTGCAAGGAAAGGCGGGGGCGCCAATCAGCCCCAGCATTTT.

The rearrangement uses TRBV7-3 and TRBJ1-2, with 9 bases fitting TRBD1. The trim removed 2 bases at V and 4 bases at J, leaving 8 bases unmatched. The V gene's germline CDR1 is SGHTA and CDR2 FQGTGA. The CDR3 runs to 16 residues. CDR3 residues: CASSLGTGPIGYGYTF. CDR3 nucleotide sequence: TGTGCCAGCAGCTTAGGGACAGGGCCCATCGGCTATGGCTACACCTTC.

This chain joins TRBV28 and TRBJ1-4, with D maybe TRBD1 (6 bases). V was trimmed by 5 bases and J by 7 bases, leaving 17 bases between them. In germline, CDR1 is MDHEN, CDR2 SYDVKM. There are 15 residues in the CDR3. For the CDR3, the DNA is TGTGCCAGCAGTCCTCGGACGGGGGGCGTTGAAAAACTGTTTTTT. It specifies CASSPRTGGVEKLFF.

The V and J genes are TRBV3-1 (or the pseudogene TRBV3-2) and TRBJ2-3; maybe TRBD1 (5 bases). Trimming took off 5 bases at V and 0 bases at J, with 9 bases between the two ends. This CDR3 comprises 14 residues. Per germline, CDR1 LGHDT and CDR2 YNNKEL (reference sequence). CDR3 sequence: CASSKSGSTDTQYF. CDR3 sequence (DNA): TGTGCCAGCAGCAAATCAGGGAGCACAGATACGCAGTATTTT.

The rearrangement uses TRBV27 and TRBJ2-7; tentatively, D is TRBD1 (6 bases). The ends were cut back, 8 bases at V and 0 bases at J, with 23 bases in the middle. Germline-derived CDR1 and CDR2 are MNHEY and SMNVEV (reference sequence). The CDR3 is 17 residues long. The CDR3 loop is CASSYTLTGDTSYEQYF. The CDR3 DNA reads TGTGCCAGCTCATATACTCTTACCGGGGACACCTCCTACGAGCAGTACTTC.

For the CDR3, the DNA is TGTGCCAGCAAAGGTGCGGGAGGGAACAATGAGCAGTTCTTC. Translation gives CASKGAGGNNEQFF. The chain uses TRBV27 and TRBJ2-1, with 9 positions matching TRBD2. The J segment lost 5 bases and the V segment lost 7 bases, leaving 6 bases of the junction unmatched. This CDR3 spans 14 amino acids. Per the germline V gene, CDR1 is MNHEY and CDR2 is SMNVEV (reference sequence).

This sequence joins TRBV24-1 and TRBJ2-1; D unresolved. Germline-derived CDR1 and CDR2 are KGHDR and SFDVKD. V gave up 6 bases and J gave up 0 bases, with 14 bases separating them. The length of the CDR3 is 16 residues. The chain's CDR3 is CATSSDHPSSYNEQFF. The CDR3 DNA follows: TGTGCCACCAGTAGCGACCACCCGAGCTCCTACAATGAGCAGTTCTTC.

J is TRBJ2-1 and V is TRBV28, with TRBD2 identical over 10 bases. V lost 8 bases to trimming and J lost 2 bases; unmatched junction nucleotides: 9. The CDR3 runs to 16 residues. Germline values: CDR1 MDHEN, CDR2 SYDVKM. The CDR3 DNA follows: TGTGCCAGCGTCGGACTTGGGACTAGCGCCTACAATGAGCAGTTCTTC. Amino acids: CASVGLGTSAYNEQFF.

The sample holds a few counts of this clone. The CDR3 nucleotides are TGCGCCAGCAGCGTTTCACAGGGGGCTAGGCGCAATCAGCCCCAGCATTTT. Residues: CASSVSQGARRNQPQHF. The chain employs TRBV5-1 and TRBJ1-5; TRBD1 aligns across 9 bases. Losses at the gene ends were 4 bases for V and 2 bases for J; bases not matched to a gene: 10. This CDR3 contains 17 residues. In germline, CDR1 is SGHRS, CDR2 YFSETQ.